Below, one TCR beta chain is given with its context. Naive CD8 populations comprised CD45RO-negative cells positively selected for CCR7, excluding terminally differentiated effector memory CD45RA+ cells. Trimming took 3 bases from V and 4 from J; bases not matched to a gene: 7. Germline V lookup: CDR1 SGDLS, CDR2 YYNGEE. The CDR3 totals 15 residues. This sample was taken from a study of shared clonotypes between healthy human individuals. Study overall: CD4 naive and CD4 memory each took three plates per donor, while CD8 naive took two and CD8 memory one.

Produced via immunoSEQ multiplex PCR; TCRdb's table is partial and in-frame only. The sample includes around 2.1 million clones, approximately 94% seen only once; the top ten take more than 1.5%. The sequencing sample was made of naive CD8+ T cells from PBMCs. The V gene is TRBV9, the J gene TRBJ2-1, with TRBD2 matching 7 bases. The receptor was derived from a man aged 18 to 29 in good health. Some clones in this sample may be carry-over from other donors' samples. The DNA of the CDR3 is TGTGCCAGCAGCGCGCTAAGAGCGGGGTACAATGAGCAGTTCTTC. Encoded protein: CASSALRAGYNEQFF.